This TCR beta chain was retrieved from a study of technical replicates of blood from a handful of donors. Produced via immunoSEQ multiplex PCR; TCRdb's table is partial and in-frame only. This table has roughly 93,000 clones, around 95% appearing once. This clone was counted a single time. V lost 5 bases and J 8 bases, leaving 12 bases between the germline ends. Germline CDR1 is SGHNT and CDR2 is YENEEA. CDR3 length equals 12 residues. This chain links TRBV11-3 with TRBJ1-1; D is possibly TRBD1 (6 bases). The material sequenced was T cells isolated from PBMCs. The receptor comes from a human donor in good health. As DNA, the CDR3 is TGTGCCAGCAGCCACTGGACAGACGAAGCTTTCTTT. Its translation is CASSHWTDEAFF.